These T cell receptor beta chains were read from a single sample in a study of blood T cells in healthy people across ages. TCRdb reprocessed the 5' RACE reads with MiXCR, giving one entry per CDR3 protein. This sample has some 1,800,000 distinct CDR3 sequences, with approximately 40% found just once. The sample consisted of blood. Receptor source: a human donor in good health. Both conserved end residues are part of each CDR3. The D gene is left open where the match is weak. A row's size may be missing; if present it is once, few, many or a size class.

V,length,size,D,J,DNA,CDR3
TRBV20-1,18,few,-,TRBJ2-6,TGCAGTGCTAGAGATACGGGAAAACCCCTGTCTGGGGCCAACGTCCTGACTTTC,CSARDTGKPLSGANVLTF
TRBV7-2,14,-,TRBD1,TRBJ1-2,TGTGCCAGCAGCCAACAAACAGGGGACTATGGCTACACCTTC,CASSQQTGDYGYTF
TRBV10-3,15,-,-,TRBJ2-1,TGTGCCATCAGTGAGCTCGAAGGGGTGGGTAGTGAGCAGTTCTTC,CAISELEGVGSEQFF
TRBV20-1,14,-,-,TRBJ2-7,TGCAGTGCTCTGAGGGGGCGCGGAGGGTACGAGCAGTACTTC,CSALRGRGGYEQYF
TRBV28,14,-,-,TRBJ1-5,TGTGCCAGCAGCCGTGACACGTTCAATCAGCCCCAGCATTTT,CASSRDTFNQPQHF
TRBV15,16,few,-,TRBJ2-5,TGTGCCACCAGCAGAGATTGGGGCCGCGAGGGTGGAGAGCAGTACTTC,CATSRDWGREGGEQYF
TRBV9,15,-,-,TRBJ2-1,TGTGCCAGCAGCCCCCTGGAAAGGTCCTACAATGAGCAGTTCTTC,CASSPLERSYNEQFF
TRBV27,15,-,TRBD1,TRBJ2-1,TGTGCCAGCAGGGGAGGGACAGGGGTCCACAATGAGCAGTTCTTC,CASRGGTGVHNEQFF
TRBV4-2,15,few,-,TRBJ1-2,TGTGCCAGCAGCCAAGAGGCCCAGGACTCCTATGGCTACACCTTC,CASSQEAQDSYGYTF
TRBV12-3/TRBV12-4,14,-,TRBD1,TRBJ1-4,TGTGCCAGCAGAACAGGGGGCTGGGAGGAAAAACGGTTTTTT,CASRTGGWEEKRFF
TRBV7-9,13,-,-,TRBJ1-5,TGTGCCAGCCAGCAGGGAGGCAATCAGCCCCAGCATTTT,CASQQGGNQPQHF
TRBV5-5,16,-,TRBD1,TRBJ1-2,TGTGCCAGCAGCCCAAACTATGGACAGGGGGCGCTTGGCTACACCTTC,CASSPNYGQGALGYTF
TRBV5-1,15,-,-,TRBJ1-2,TGCGCCAGCAGCCCGATTCCGGGGGTAGACTATGGCTACACCTTC,CASSPIPGVDYGYTF
TRBV5-1,14,few,TRBD2,TRBJ2-7,TGCGCCAGCAGATATCCTGGGACTACACTCGAGCAGTACTTC,CASRYPGTTLEQYF
TRBV28,16,-,TRBD2,TRBJ2-1,TGTGCCAGCAGTTTAGGTCTAGCGGGGGTTGTGAGGGAGCAGTTCTTC,CASSLGLAGVVREQFF
TRBV4-1,17,-,-,TRBJ1-4,TGCGCCAGCAGCCAAGTGAAGGCGGGGGCGCTGGGTGAAAAACTGTTTTTT,CASSQVKAGALGEKLFF
TRBV13,16,-,-,TRBJ2-7,TGTGCCAGCAGCTTAAAGTCAGGGACGCACTCATACGAGCAGTACTTC,CASSLKSGTHSYEQYF
TRBV29-1,10,-,-,TRBJ2-1,TGCGGCGTTTCTGGGCATGAGCAGTTCTTC,CGVSGHEQFF
TRBV12-3/TRBV12-4,13,few,-,TRBJ1-5,TGTGCCAGCGGATGGGACAACGATCAGCCCCAGCATTTT,CASGWDNDQPQHF
TRBV10-2,13,-,-,TRBJ1-5,TGCGCCAGCAGTGGGGGTAGGGATCAGCCCCAGCATTTT,CASSGGRDQPQHF
TRBV20-1,12,few,TRBD2,TRBJ2-5,TGCAGTGCCCGGGGGGGCTGGGAGACCCAGTACTTC,CSARGGWETQYF
TRBV24-1,14,-,-,TRBJ1-2,TGTGCCACCAGTACAGGGCCCACTAACTATGGCTACACCTTC,CATSTGPTNYGYTF
TRBV28,16,-,-,TRBJ1-1,TGTGCCAGCAGTTCTATAGGGGGGAGGGTGAACACTGAAGCTTTCTTT,CASSSIGGRVNTEAFF
TRBV4-3,13,-,-,TRBJ2-2,TGCGCCAGCAGCCAAGATTTGGGAAGGGAGCTGTTTTTT,CASSQDLGRELFF
TRBV4-1,14,-,-,TRBJ2-7,TGCGCCAGCAGCCAAGATACTCCGGCCTACGAGCAGTACTTC,CASSQDTPAYEQYF
TRBV6-1,15,once,-,TRBJ1-1,TGTGCCAGCAGTGAAGCGAGACAGCCGAACACTGAAGCTTTCTTT,CASSEARQPNTEAFF
TRBV28,12,-,-,TRBJ2-5,TGTGCCAGCAGTCCCCCAAAAGAGACCCAGTACTTC,CASSPPKETQYF
TRBV4-1,15,-,-,TRBJ2-7,TGCGCCAGCAGCCAAGGGGACTTTTCGTGGTACGAGCAGTACTTC,CASSQGDFSWYEQYF
TRBV7-2,15,-,-,TRBJ2-3,TGTGCCAGCAGCGTTGTGCAGGGCAGCACAGATACGCAGTATTTT,CASSVVQGSTDTQYF
TRBV29-1,13,-,-,TRBJ1-1,TGCAGCGGACTAGGACAGTCGAACACTGAAGCTTTCTTT,CSGLGQSNTEAFF
TRBV13,14,few,TRBD2,TRBJ2-7,TGTGCCAGCAGCATTAGCGGGGGCCACTACGAGCAGTACTTC,CASSISGGHYEQYF
TRBV25-1,14,-,-,TRBJ2-1,TGTGCCAGTTCTGGACAAGGGCTATACAATGAGCAGTTCTTC,CASSGQGLYNEQFF
TRBV20-1,15,-,-,TRBJ2-3,TGCAGTGCTAGACCCTGGGCGGGAAGCACAGATACGCAGTATTTT,CSARPWAGSTDTQYF
TRBV7-6,14,-,-,TRBJ1-5,TGTGCCAGCGGCTCCGACATTAGCAATCAGCCCCAGCATTTT,CASGSDISNQPQHF
TRBV7-9,20,few,TRBD1,TRBJ1-2,TGTGCCAGCAGCTTAGCGCTGGCCTTGACAGGGGAGGACGGTCGGGATGGCTACACCTTC,CASSLALALTGEDGRDGYTF
TRBV5-5,15,few,-,TRBJ1-4,TGTGCCAGCAGCTTCGACACAGGAGCAAATGAAAAACTGTTTTTT,CASSFDTGANEKLFF
TRBV10-3,11,-,-,TRBJ2-3,TGTGCCATAAAAGGGAGAGATACGCAGTATTTT,CAIKGRDTQYF
TRBV6-5,15,-,-,TRBJ2-7,TGTGCCAGCAGTCAGAGGGGACACCCAGCCTACGAGCAGTACTTC,CASSQRGHPAYEQYF